This T cell receptor beta chain was captured in a study of OX40 agonist ivuxolimab in advanced cancers. Study background: Patients took ivuxolimab, an agonistic anti-OX40 (CD134) antibody. Antecedent anti-PD-1, anti-PD-L1 or anti-CTLA-4 therapy was permissible, with 40% having received some. Of mixed ages from 23 to 79 and averaging about 65 years, the group was over 80% male.

The CDR3 has 18 amino acids. From germline, CDR1 is LNHDA and CDR2 SQIVND (reference sequence). Losses at the gene ends were 1 base for V and 5 bases for J; bases not matched to a gene: 13. Sampled blood was obtained at baseline, cycle 4 day 1, and cycle 7 day 1. Assay: immunoSEQ multiplex PCR; the TCRdb copy retains only in-frame clones and omits some. The sample consists of approximately 20,000 clones, roughly nine tenths of them appearing once. The rearrangement links TRBV19 to TRBJ2-5, with TRBD1 identical over 10 bases. This receptor was obtained from an adult with an advanced solid tumor such as melanoma, head and neck, liver or kidney cancer. Sequences were derived from CD4+ or CD8+ T cells sorted from blood, sampled in a trial of the OX40 agonist ivuxolimab. As DNA, the CDR3 is TGTGCCAGTAGTATAGTGGGGACAGGGGTTTCCACGACGGAGACCCAGTACTTC. It translates to CASSIVGTGVSTTETQYF.